This T cell receptor (beta chain) was observed in a study of shared clonotypes between healthy human individuals. The overall study: Each donor's CD4 naive and CD4 memory cells filled three plates apiece, CD8 naive two, and CD8 memory one.

On this clone: The antigen remains undetermined.

The naive CD8 fraction comprised CD45RO-negative cells positively selected for CCR7 and excluded terminally differentiated effector memory CD45RA+ cells. The assay used deep level. The table came from immunoSEQ multiplex PCR; TCRdb's copy has only in-frame clones and leaves some out. The table has about 800,000 clones, about 96% seen once. Germline CDR1 reads MNHEY; CDR2 reads SVGAGI. The CDR3 is 14 amino acids. The V gene end was trimmed by 6 bases and the J gene end by 8 bases; junction bases not matched to a gene: 9. Study-level results: Clonotypes not shared had lower generation probabilities than those common to all four donors.

The chain carries TRBV6-5 and TRBJ2-2; 7 bases fit TRBD1. The material sequenced was naive CD8+ T cells sorted from blood. The origin of this receptor is a man aged 25 to 45 in good health. CDR3 sequence: CASREVTGDGELFF. The CDR3, as DNA: TGTGCCAGCAGAGAAGTAACAGGGGATGGGGAGCTGTTTTTT.